The source of this T cell receptor (beta chain) is a study of cytomegalovirus exposure and HLA in healthy donors (dated by TCRdb to 2016 to 2017). Regarding the research as a whole: According to an earlier analysis of several hundred of the donors, about 179 million T cells yielded approximately 120 million unique TCR beta sequences and roughly 280 Gb of sequence data. An early release covering 550 to 700 HLA-typed donors comprised approximately 290 gigabases of sequencing data and 85 million to 100 million unique TCR sequences. Of the approximately 370 genotyped donors, 70% to 90% were placed in the genetic ancestry cluster associated with self-reported Caucasian donors. The study aimed to test whether signatures of past pathogen exposure could be identified by cataloging public T cell receptors. Using immunosequencing, the study profiled T cell repertoires from around 680 subjects and related those repertoires to cytomegalovirus serostatus. Along with the roughly 670-subject first cohort, a separate validation cohort of some 130 different subjects was used. High-throughput TCR immunosequencing, statistical association of individual TCRs with disease status, and machine learning were combined to predict cytomegalovirus infection status. A later analysis re-examined previously published TCR beta repertoires from just over 650 donors and added high-resolution HLA genotyping to investigate patterns of TCR occurrence. Rather than drawing on any new phenotypic data, the later analysis identified candidate immune exposures from TCR beta sequences and the way those sequences occurred across donors. An earlier analysis of approximately 640 of the donors applied high-throughput TCR beta sequencing to assess whether each TCR beta V gene segment acted as functional or pseudogenic. Alongside the repertoire data, information on donor age, sex, ethnicity and CMV serostatus was compiled. In a later genetic analysis, genome-wide SNP genotypes for about 55% of the roughly 700 donors were used, and that subset was treated as a discovery cohort. All discovery cohort repertoires had been generated on a single sequencing platform. HLA typing covered class I and class II loci at four-digit resolution. The number of typed donors differed by locus: about 629-640 for A, B, C, DRB1 and DQB1; 500 to 550 for DQA1; over 600 for DPA1; and some 430 for DPB1. About 5 DR-DQ haplotypes were handled as single units for association and clustering, since linkage in the cohort was strong. On average, roughly 240,000 unique TCR beta nucleotide sequences were sequenced per donor among a few hundred genotyped donors of the cohort, with roughly 18% of those sequences being non-productive.

CDR1 and CDR2, looked up from the germline V gene (reference sequence), are MNHNY and SVGAGI. The CDR3 starts with the cysteine, ends with the phenylalanine, and has 16 residues. Only the CDR3 region is kept as DNA, spanning 48 bases read in frame from base 1. At the junction V is shortened by 6 bases and J by 0 bases, with 12 bases in between. With regard to this clone: Its target antigen remains unknown. No base quality information exists; no much larger clone differs at one position.

The cohort consisted of approximately 670 healthy bone marrow donors. At the time of sampling, every cohort member was nominally healthy, though immune exposures that went unrecorded were likely present. The donor was CMV seronegative and was included in the group of around 320 seronegative cohort members. Each donor provided a peripheral blood sample, and peripheral blood mononuclear cells were used for TCR beta sequencing. Genomic DNA was extracted from the blood cell samples with the Qiagen DNeasy Blood Extraction Kit. Library preparation was by the immunoSEQ multiplex PCR assay. A mixture of 60 forward primers for TCR Vbeta segments and 13 reverse primers for TCR Jbeta segments was used in the multiplex PCR. A multiplex PCR assay on genomic DNA amplified the CDR3 region of rearranged TCR beta genes. The Illumina HiSeq System was used to sequence the amplified TCR beta libraries as 87-base-pair reads. The paper's processing steps were these. Across the 700 or so repertoires, a later analysis counted 80 million or so unique TCR beta chains, around 10 million of which were shared by at least two donors. Raw reads were error-corrected and collapsed into unique sequences with a nearest-neighbor algorithm that merged closely related sequences to remove PCR and sequencing errors. V, D and J gene segments were assigned by aligning CDR3 sequences to IMGT reference sequences. For a sequence to be retained, a match of at least six nucleotides was required to both a V gene segment and a J gene segment. A rearrangement counted as productive if the CDR3 had no stop codons and remained in frame with V and J, and every other rearrangement counted as non-productive. Following IMGT convention, CDR3 was defined as the stretch from the second conserved V-encoded cysteine to the conserved J-encoded phenylalanine. Sequences without an unambiguous match to a single V gene segment were excluded from the earlier analysis of about 600 of the donors. In an earlier analysis of 587 of the donors, V segments were called functional above 56.7% productive rearrangements and were called segregating when the between-donor standard deviation exceeded 5%. A statistical classification framework was developed to diagnose cytomegalovirus status using the catalog of TCR beta chain sequences. In a later analysis, V and J genes were assigned by comparing TCR nucleotide sequences against IMGT/GENE-DB human TR gene sequences. In a later analysis, CDR3 sequences and most-parsimonious VDJ recombination scenarios were assigned using the TCRdist pipeline. In a later analysis, every TCR beta chain was defined by the combination of its CDR3 amino acid sequence and its V-gene family, and reads without a unique V-gene family were dropped. As a way to deal with suspected cross-contamination and a sequencing artifact, a later analysis dropped 640 or so nucleotide sequences that were highly shared and had low generation probability. In a later analysis, a clonal expansion index for each public chain was calculated from normalized within-repertoire ranks of inferred template counts. A later analysis computed generation probabilities with a VDJ recombination model fitted to out-of-frame rearrangements, and checked the results against IGoR. In a later analysis, hypergeometric tests were used to score TCR-TCR, TCR-HLA and TCR-CMV co-occurrence, with a repertoire-size bias correction applied to TCR pairs. A later analysis estimated false discovery rates by permuting HLA or CMV assignments 20 times. A later analysis grouped co-occurring TCRs with DBSCAN, adding TCRdist sequence similarity when clustering within HLA-allele-positive subsets. Repertoires with fewer than 30,000 or more than 120,000 public chains, plus five repertoires with anomalous nucleotide sharing, were excluded from co-occurrence clustering. TCRdb stores this immuneACCESS table with in-frame sequences only. Part of the clones is absent; in the studies checked, under half of the shortfall reflects unresolved V genes, and no reason is known for the rest. V, J and clone size reflect that table, while D and trimming were determined from the DNA. Counted in this sample were under 85,000 clones; 78% of them appeared once. The biggest ten clones account for 1.6% of the sample.

Beyond this particular receptor, the publication reports: Most CMV-associated TCR beta chains appeared to be HLA-restricted in a later analysis, and the HLA associations seemed to be driven largely by CMV exposure. In a later analysis, several top co-occurrence clusters were reported to appear linked to parvovirus B19, influenza, CMV and Epstein-Barr virus. In a later genetic analysis, a missense DCLRE1C variant was associated with V-gene and J-gene trimming of TCR beta chains, and the association was replicated in an independent cohort. The cohort was sequenced for TCR beta chains only, and without alpha or paired-chain data the features that could be detected were limited. Some IMGT-functional V segments, including TRBV6-2 and TRBV6-3, could not be distinguished by the 87-base-pair reads and were therefore excluded. Presence/absence analyses assumed roughly uniform sequencing depth across donors, an assumption that may not hold. It was suggested by the authors that the approach could potentially be generalized to other disease states and immunological phenotypes. A later genetic analysis reported fewer N-insertions in productive TCRs among donors in an Asian-associated ancestry cluster than the roughly 700-donor mean. The classifier was reported to diagnose cytomegalovirus status with high specificity and sensitivity in both the original and validation cohorts. Correlated functional status among segregating V segments might reflect linkage disequilibrium, but an unknown experimental factor could not be ruled out. The only immune exposure information available for the cohort was CMV serostatus. A later analysis associated about 18,000 TCR beta sequences with specific HLA alleles at a false discovery rate of 0.05. Because some donors lacked HLA typing at each locus, the association tests relied only on the typed subset. In an earlier analysis of around 500 of the donors, most TCR beta V segments appeared in productive rearrangements about 90% or about 30% of the time, broadly matching IMGT annotations. A further reported finding was that TCR beta sequences accurately predicted the HLA-A and HLA-B alleles for most subjects in the first cohort. According to a later analysis, TCR association rates differed among HLA loci, with DRB1 alleles showing the most associated TCRs and HLA-C alleles showing the fewest. Across donors, most TCR sequences were observed very rarely, whereas some public TCRs were present in many individuals. A cluster of highly shared sequence variants was judged likely to represent a technical artifact of the sequencing pipeline. The study gave a list of under 200 TCR beta chains associated with cytomegalovirus. Because counts were too low, seventeen rarely observed V segments, including chromosome 9 orphons, were left out of the earlier analysis of approximately 500 of the donors. In a later analysis, HLA-associated TCR beta chains were found to be more clonally expanded and to have lower generation probabilities than equally common non-associated chains. Strong co-occurrence of HLA alleles, especially DR and DQ, made assigning TCR associations to individual alleles difficult. In vitro tests confirmed that a few of the cytomegalovirus-associated TCR beta chains recognize cytomegalovirus antigens.

The V and J segments used are TRBV6-6 and TRBJ1-6; TRBD1 is perhaps the D gene, given 6 matching bases. The sequenced sample was PBMCs. The sequence was collected from a man aged 35 to 55 in good health and CMV-seronegative. The DNA sequence follows: TGTGCCAGCAGCCGACAGGAGAGCTCCTATAATTCACCCCTCCACTTT. Translated, it reads CASSRQESSYNSPLHF.